This T cell receptor (beta chain) emerged from a study of shared clonotypes between healthy human individuals. The assay ran at deep level. Assay: immunoSEQ multiplex PCR; the TCRdb copy retains only in-frame clones and omits some. The data hold under 650,000 clones, with 90% to 97% observed a single time. A single count supports this clone. After removal of 6 bases from V and 6 bases from J, the junction contained 5 bases not matched to a gene. Per germline, CDR1 MNHNS and CDR2 SASEGT. This CDR3 contains 13 residues. The sequence derives from a woman aged 25 to 39 in good health. J is TRBJ2-1 and V is TRBV6-1; 7 bases fit TRBD2. The sequenced sample was naive CD4+ T cells sorted from blood. Subset indicated: CD45RA+ positively selected. The CDR3 here is CASSGGGSNEQFF. Here the CDR3 DNA reads TGTGCCAGCAGCGGTGGCGGGAGCAATGAGCAGTTCTTC.